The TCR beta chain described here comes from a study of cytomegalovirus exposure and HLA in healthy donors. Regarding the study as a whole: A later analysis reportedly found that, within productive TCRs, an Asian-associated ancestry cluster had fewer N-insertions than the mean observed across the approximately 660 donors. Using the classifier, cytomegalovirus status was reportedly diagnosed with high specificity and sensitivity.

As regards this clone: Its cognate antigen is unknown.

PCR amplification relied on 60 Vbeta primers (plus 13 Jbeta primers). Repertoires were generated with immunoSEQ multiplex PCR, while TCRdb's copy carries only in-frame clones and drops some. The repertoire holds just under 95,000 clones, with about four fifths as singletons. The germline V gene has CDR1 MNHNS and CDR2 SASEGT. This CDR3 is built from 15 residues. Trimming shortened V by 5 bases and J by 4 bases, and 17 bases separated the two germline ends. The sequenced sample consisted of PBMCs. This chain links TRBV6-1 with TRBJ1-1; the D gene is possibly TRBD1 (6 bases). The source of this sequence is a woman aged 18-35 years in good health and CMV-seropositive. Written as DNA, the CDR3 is TGTGCCAGCAGTAGAAACAGGGAGGGGAGCACTGAAGCTTTCTTT. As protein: CASSRNREGSTEAFF.